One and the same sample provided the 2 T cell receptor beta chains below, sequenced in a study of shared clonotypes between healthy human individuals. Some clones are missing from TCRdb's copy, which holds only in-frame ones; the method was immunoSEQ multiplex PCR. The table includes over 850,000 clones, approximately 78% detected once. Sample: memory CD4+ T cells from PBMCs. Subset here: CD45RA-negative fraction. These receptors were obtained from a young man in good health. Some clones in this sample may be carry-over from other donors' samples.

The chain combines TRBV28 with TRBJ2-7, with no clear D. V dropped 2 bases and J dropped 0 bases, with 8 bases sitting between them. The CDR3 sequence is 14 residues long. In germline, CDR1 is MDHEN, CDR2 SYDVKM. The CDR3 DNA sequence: TGTGCCAGCAGTTTACACCGAAGCTCCTACGAGCAGTACTTC. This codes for CASSLHRSSYEQYF.

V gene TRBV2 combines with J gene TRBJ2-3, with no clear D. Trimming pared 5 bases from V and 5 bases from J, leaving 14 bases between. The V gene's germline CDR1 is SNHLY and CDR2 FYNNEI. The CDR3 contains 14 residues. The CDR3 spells CASSTFHQGDTQYF. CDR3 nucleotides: TGTGCCAGCAGTACCTTTCACCAAGGAGATACGCAGTATTTT.